This entry features one TCR beta chain sequence. Its specificity is unknown. This sample was included in a study of Siglec-9 on CD8 T cells in melanoma. Findings and limits, study-wide: An effector memory CD8+ T-cell subset seemingly accumulating in melanoma was reportedly marked and regulated by Siglec-9.

Data came from immunoSEQ multiplex PCR; TCRdb stores just in-frame clones and leaves some out. The data contain under 1,500 clones, around three fifths of them singletons. The sample comprised Siglec-9+ CD8+ T cells sorted from blood. This clonotype originated in a human donor in good health.

The CDR3 DNA reads as TGTGCCAGCAGCATTTGGCGGGACGAAAAACTGTTTTTT. Protein product: CASSIWRDEKLFF. V gene TRBV7-9 combines with J gene TRBJ1-4; D may be TRBD1 (5 bases). The germline V gene has CDR1 SEHNR and CDR2 FQNEAQ (reference sequence). The CDR3 length is 13 residues. The ends were cut back, 5 bases at V and 8 bases at J, with 12 bases in the middle.